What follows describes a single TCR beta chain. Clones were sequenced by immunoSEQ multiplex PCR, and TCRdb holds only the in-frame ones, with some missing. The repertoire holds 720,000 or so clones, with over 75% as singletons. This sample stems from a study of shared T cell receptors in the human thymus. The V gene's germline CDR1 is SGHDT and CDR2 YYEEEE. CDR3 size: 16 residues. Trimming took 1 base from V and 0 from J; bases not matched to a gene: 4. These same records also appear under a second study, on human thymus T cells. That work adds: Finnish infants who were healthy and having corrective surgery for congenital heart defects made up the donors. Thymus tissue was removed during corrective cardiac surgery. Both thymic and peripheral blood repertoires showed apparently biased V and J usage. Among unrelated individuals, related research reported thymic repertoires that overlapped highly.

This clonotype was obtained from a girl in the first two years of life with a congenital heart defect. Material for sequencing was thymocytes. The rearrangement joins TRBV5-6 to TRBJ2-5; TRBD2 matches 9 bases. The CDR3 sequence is CASSLRASGDQETQYF. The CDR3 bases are TGTGCCAGCAGCTTGAGAGCTAGCGGGGACCAAGAGACCCAGTACTTC.